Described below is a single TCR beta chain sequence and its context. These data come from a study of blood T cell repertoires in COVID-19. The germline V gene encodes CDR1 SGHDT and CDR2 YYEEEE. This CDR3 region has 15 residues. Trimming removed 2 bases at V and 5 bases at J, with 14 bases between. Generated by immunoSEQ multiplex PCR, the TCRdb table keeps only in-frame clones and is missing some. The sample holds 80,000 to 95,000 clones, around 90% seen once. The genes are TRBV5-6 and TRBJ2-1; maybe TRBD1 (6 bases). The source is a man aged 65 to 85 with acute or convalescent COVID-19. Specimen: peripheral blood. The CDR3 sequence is CASSFRQAPNNEQFF. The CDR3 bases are TGTGCCAGCAGCTTCCGACAGGCCCCCAACAATGAGCAGTTCTTC.